This T cell receptor beta chain was profiled in a study of CD8 T cells in ankylosing spondylitis. Overall study findings and caveats: Reports say disease-linked clones showed up significantly more in matched ankylosing spondylitis synovial fluid.

To note about this clonotype: Antigen: not known.

The TCR beta libraries were generated through quantitative 5'-RACE incorporating molecular barcodes. TCRdb independently ran MiXCR on the 5' RACE reads; one entry per CDR3 protein. Counted here are 200,000 or so distinct CDR3 sequences, 15% to 20% occurring once; the ten biggest clones make up 4.3%. The CDR3 sequence is 15 residues long. CDR1 and CDR2 from the germline V gene are SQVTM and ANQGSEA. Trimming removed 6 bases from V and 2 bases from J; junction bases left unmatched: 8. This receptor was identified in a male donor under 30 with ankylosing spondylitis or in good health (not recorded which). The rearrangement uses TRBV29-1 and TRBJ2-2; 8 positions agree with TRBD1. The sample taken for sequencing was blood, either unsorted or a sorted T cell fraction (not recorded which). Here the CDR3 DNA reads TGCAGCGTGGCGGAGACAGGGGTTAACACCGGGGAGCTGTTTTTT. Amino acids: CSVAETGVNTGELFF.